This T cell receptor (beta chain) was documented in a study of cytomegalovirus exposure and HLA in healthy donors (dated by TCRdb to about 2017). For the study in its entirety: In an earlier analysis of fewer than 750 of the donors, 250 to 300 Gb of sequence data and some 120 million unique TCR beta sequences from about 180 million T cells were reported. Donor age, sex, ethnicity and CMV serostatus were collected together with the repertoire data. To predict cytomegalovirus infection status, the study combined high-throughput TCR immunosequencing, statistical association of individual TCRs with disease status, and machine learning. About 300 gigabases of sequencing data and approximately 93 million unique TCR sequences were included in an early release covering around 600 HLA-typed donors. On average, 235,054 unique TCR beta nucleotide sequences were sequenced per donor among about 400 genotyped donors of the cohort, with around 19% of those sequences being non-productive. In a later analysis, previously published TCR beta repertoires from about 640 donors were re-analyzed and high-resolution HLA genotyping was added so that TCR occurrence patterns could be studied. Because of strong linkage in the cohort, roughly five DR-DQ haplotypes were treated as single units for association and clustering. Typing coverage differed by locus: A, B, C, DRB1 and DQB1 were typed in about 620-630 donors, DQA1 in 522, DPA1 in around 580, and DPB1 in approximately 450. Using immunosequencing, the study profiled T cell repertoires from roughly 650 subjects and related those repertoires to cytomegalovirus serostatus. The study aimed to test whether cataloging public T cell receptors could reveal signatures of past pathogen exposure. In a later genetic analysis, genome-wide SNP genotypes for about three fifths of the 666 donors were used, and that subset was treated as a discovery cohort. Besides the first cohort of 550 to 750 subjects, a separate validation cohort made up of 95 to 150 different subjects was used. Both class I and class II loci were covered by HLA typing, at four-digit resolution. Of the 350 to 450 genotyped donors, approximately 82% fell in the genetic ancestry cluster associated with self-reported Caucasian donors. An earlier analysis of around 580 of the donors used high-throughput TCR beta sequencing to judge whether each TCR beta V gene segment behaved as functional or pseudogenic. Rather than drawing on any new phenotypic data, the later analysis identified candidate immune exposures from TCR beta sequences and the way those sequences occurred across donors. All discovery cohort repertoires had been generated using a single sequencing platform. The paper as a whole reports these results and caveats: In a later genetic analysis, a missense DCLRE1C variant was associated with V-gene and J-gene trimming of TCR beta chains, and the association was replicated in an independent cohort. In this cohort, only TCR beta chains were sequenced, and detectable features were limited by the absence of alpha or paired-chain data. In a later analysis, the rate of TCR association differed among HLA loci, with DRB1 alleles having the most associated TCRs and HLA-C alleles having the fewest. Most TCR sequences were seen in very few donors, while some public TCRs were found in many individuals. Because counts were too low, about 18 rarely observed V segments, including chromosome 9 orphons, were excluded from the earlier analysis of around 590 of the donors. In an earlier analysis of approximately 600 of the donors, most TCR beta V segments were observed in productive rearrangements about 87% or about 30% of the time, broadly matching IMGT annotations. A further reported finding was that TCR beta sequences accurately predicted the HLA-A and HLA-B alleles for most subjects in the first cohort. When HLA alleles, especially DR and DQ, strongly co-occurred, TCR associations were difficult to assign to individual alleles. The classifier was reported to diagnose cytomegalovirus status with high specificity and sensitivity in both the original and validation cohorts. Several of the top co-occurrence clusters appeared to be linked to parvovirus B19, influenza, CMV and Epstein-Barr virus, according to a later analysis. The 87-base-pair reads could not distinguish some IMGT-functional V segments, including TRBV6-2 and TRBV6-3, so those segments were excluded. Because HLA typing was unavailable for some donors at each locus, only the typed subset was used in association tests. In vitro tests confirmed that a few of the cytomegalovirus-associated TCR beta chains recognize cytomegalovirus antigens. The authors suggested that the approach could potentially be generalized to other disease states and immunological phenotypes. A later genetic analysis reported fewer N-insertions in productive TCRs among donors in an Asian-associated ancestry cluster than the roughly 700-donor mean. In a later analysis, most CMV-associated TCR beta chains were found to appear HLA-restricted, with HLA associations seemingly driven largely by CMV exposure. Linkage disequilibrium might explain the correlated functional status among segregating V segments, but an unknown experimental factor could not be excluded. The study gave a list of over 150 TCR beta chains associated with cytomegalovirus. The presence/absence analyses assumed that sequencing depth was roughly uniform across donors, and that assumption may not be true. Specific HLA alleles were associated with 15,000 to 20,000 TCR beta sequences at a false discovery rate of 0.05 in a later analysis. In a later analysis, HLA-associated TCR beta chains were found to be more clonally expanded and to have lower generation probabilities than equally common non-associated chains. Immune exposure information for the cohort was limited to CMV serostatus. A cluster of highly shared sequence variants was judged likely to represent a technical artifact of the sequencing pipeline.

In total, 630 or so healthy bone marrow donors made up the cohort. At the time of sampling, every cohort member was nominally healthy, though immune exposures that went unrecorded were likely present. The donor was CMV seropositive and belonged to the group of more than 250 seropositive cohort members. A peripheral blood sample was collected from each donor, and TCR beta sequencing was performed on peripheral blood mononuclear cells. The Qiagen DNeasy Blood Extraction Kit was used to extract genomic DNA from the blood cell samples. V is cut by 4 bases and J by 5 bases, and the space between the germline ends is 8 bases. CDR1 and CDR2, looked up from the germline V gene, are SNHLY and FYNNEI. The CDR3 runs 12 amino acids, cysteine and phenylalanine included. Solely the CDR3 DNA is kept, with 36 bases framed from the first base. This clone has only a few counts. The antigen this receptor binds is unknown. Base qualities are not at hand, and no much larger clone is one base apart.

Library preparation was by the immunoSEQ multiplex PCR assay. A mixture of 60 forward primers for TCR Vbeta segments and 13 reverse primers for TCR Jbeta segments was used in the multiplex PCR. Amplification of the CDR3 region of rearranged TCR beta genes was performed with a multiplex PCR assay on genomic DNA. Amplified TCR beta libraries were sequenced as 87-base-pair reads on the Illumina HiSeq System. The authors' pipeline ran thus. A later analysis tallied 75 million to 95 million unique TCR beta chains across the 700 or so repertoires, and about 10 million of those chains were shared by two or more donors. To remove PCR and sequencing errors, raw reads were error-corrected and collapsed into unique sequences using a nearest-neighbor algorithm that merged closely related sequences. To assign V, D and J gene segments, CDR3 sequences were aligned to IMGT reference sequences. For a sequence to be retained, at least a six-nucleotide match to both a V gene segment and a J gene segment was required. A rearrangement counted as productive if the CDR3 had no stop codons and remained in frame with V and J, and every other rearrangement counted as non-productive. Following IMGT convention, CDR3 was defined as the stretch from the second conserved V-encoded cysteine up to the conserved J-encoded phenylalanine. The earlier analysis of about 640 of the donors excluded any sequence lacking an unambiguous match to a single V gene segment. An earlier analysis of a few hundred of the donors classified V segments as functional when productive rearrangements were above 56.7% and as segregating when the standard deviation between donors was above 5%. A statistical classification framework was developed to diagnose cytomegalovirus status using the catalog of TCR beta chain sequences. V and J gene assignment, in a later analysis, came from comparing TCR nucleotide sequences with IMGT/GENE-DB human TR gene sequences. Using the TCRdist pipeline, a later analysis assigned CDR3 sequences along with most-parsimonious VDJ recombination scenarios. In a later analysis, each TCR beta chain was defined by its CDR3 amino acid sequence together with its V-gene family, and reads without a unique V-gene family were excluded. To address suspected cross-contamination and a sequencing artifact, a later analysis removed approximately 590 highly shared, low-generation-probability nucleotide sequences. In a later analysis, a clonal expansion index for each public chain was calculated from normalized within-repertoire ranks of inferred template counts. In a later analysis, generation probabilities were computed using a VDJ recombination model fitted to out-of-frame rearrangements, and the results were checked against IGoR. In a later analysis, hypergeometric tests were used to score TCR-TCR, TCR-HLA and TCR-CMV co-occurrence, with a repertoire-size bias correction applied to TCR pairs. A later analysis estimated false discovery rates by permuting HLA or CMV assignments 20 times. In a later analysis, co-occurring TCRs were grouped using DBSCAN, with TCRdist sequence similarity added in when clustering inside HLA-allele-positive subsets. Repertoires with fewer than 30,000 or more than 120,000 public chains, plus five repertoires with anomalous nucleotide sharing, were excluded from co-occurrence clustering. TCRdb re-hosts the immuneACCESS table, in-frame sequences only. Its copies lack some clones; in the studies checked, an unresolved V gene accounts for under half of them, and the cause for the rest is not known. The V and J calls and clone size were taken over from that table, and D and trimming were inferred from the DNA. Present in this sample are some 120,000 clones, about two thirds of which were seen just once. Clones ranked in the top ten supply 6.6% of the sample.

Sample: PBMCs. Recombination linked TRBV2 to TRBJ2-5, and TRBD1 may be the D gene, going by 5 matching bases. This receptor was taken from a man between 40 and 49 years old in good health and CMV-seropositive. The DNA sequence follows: TGTGCCAGCAGTGTCAGGGTGGAGACCCAGTACTTC. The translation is CASSVRVETQYF.